The rows below give T cell receptor beta chains drawn from one sample of a study of blood T cell repertoires in COVID-19. The data were produced by immunoSEQ multiplex PCR, yet TCRdb's version contains in-frame clones alone and is incomplete. The sample has about 18,000 clones, approximately 91% seen once. Sequencing input: peripheral blood. The receptor source for this set is a human donor in a cohort sampled during active COVID-19. Each CDR3 is given with its conserved first and last residue. Only part of the rows carry a size: once, few, many, or a class if the clone is expanded.

j_call clone_size v_call cdr3_aa
TRBJ2-1 . TRBV3-1/TRBV3-2 CASSRRPSGRPGEQFF
TRBJ2-5 . TRBV7-2 CASSLLAETQYF
TRBJ2-2 . TRBV7-2 CASSHVAGDTGELFF
TRBJ2-2 . TRBV5-6 CASSLLLAGTGELFF
TRBJ1-2 once TRBV28 CASRIGTGSFGYTF
TRBJ2-2 . TRBV5-4 CASSFTTNGELFF
TRBJ2-3 . TRBV18 CASSSWTFPSTDTQYF
TRBJ2-7 . TRBV10-1 CASSLQGSYEQYF
TRBJ2-2 once TRBV11-2 CASSLNRPNTGELFF
TRBJ2-5 . TRBV9 CASSVGGTSQETQYF
TRBJ2-5 . TRBV7-3 CASSSTGTAQETQYF
TRBJ2-7 . TRBV6-6 CASSYSPDYSEQYF
TRBJ1-6 . TRBV18 CASSRDRPRGDNSPLHF
TRBJ1-1 . TRBV19 CASSTRTGAGNTEAFF
TRBJ1-1 . TRBV29-1 CSVRTREGTEAFF
TRBJ1-1 once TRBV2 CASLTGGVGTEAFF
TRBJ2-3 . TRBV5-1 CASSLDGVGADTQYF
TRBJ2-3 . TRBV5-3 CARSLGGTSGGGPSRDTQYF
TRBJ1-3 . TRBV24-1 CATSVPLRDSGNTIYF
TRBJ2-2 . TRBV11-1 CASSLEGELTGELFF
TRBJ2-5 . TRBV11-3 CASSRGGGRAETQYF